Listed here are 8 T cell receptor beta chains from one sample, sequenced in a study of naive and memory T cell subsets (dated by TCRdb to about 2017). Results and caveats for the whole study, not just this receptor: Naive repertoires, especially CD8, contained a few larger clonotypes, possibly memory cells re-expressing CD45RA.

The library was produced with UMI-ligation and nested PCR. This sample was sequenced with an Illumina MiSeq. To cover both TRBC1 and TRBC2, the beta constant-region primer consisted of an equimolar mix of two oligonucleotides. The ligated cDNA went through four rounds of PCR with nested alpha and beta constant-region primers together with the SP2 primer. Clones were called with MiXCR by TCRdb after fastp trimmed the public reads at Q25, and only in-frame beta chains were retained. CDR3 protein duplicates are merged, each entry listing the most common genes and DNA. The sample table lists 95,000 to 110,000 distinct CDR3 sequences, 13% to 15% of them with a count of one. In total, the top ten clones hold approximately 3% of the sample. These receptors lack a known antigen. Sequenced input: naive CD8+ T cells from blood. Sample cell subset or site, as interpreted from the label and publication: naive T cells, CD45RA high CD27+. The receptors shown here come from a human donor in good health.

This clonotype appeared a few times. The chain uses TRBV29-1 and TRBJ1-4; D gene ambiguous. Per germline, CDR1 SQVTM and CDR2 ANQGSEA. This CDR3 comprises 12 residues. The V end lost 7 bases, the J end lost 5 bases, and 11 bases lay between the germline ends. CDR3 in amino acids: CSGSTVNEKLFF. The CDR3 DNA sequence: TGCAGCGGGAGTACAGTCAATGAAAAACTGTTTTTT.

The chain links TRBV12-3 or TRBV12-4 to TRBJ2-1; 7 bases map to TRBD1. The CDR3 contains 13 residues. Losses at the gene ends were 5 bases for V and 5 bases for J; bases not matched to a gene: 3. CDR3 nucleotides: TGTGCCAGCAGTCCTCAGGGGGACAATGAGCAGTTCTTC. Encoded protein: CASSPQGDNEQFF.

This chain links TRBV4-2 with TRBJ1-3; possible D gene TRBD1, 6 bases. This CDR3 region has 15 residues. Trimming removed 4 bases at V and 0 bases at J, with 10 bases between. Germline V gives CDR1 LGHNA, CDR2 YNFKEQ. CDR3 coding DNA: TGTGCCAGCAGCCCCGAACAGGGCTCTGGAAACACCATATATTTT. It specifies CASSPEQGSGNTIYF.

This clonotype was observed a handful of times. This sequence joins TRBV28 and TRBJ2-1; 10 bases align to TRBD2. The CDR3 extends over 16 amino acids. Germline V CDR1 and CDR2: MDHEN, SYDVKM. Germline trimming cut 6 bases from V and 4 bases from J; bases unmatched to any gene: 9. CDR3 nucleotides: TGTGCCAGCAGCGAATTTGGGACTAGCGAATACAATGAGCAGTTCTTC. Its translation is CASSEFGTSEYNEQFF. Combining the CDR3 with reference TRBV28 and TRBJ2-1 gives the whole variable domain DVKVTQSSRYLVKRTGEKVFLECVQDMDHENMFWYRQDPGLGLRLIYFSYDVKMKEKGDIPEGYSVSREKKERFSLILESASTNQTSMYLCASSEFGTSEYNEQFFGPGTRLTVL.

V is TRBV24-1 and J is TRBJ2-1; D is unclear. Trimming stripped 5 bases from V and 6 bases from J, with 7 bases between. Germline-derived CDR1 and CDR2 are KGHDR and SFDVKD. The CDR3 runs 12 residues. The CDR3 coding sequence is TGTGCCACCAGTGGGTACGTCAATGAGCAGTTCTTC. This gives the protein CATSGYVNEQFF.

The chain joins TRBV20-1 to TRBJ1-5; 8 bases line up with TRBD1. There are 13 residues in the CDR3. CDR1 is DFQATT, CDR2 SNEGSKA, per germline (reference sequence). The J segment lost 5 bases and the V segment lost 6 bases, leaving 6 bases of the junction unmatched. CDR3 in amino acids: CSASTGVYQPQHF. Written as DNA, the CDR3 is TGCAGTGCGTCGACAGGGGTGTATCAGCCCCAGCATTTT.

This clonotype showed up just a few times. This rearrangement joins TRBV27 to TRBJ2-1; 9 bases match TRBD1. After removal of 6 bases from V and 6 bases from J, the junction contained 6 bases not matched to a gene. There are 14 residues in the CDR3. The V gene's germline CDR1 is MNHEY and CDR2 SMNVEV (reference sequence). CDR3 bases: TGTGCCAGCAGGGGGGGACAGGGCTCCAATGAGCAGTTCTTC. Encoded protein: CASRGGQGSNEQFF.

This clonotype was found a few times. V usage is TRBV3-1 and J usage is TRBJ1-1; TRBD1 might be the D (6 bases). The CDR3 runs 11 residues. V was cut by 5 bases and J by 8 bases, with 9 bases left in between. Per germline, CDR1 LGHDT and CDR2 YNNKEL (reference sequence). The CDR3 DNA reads TGTGCCAGCAGCTACACAGGGGAAGCTTTCTTT. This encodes CASSYTGEAFF.